Below are 25 T cell receptor beta chains sequenced from a single sample in a study of OX40 agonist ivuxolimab in advanced cancers. TCRdb's copy holds only in-frame clones and misses some; the assay was immunoSEQ multiplex PCR. Among about 64,000 clones, roughly 86% were seen once, and the ten largest hold more than 2.5%. Sequencing used CD4+ or CD8+ T cells sorted from blood, obtained in a trial of the OX40 agonist ivuxolimab. These receptors originate from an adult with an advanced solid tumor such as melanoma, head and neck, liver or kidney cancer.

The genes are TRBV6-1 and TRBJ2-6; D not certain. The CDR3 is 18 residues long. Germline CDR1 is MNHNS and CDR2 is SASEGT. Trimming pared 2 bases from V and 1 base from J, leaving 15 bases between. The DNA of the CDR3 is TGTGCCAGCAGTGAAATCGACGAGATCTTGTCTGGGGCCAACGTCCTGACTTTC. It translates to CASSEIDEILSGANVLTF.

The chain uses TRBV27 and TRBJ2-7, with 7 positions matching TRBD1. This CDR3 contains 15 residues. From germline, CDR1 is MNHEY and CDR2 SMNVEV (reference sequence). Losses at the gene ends were 6 bases for V and 5 bases for J; bases not matched to a gene: 13. CDR3 bases: TGTGCCAGCAGCAGAGAGACAGGGTTCTTCCACGAGCAGTACTTC. Its translation: CASSRETGFFHEQYF.

The chain uses TRBV6-5 and TRBJ2-5; unclear D gene. CDR3 size: 15 residues. Trimming took 0 bases from V and 3 from J, leaving 11 bases between them. Germline loops: CDR1 MNHEY, CDR2 SVGAGI. CDR3 nucleotide sequence: TGTGCCAGCAGTTACTCGTTCATGTCAGAAGAGACCCAGTACTTC. Its protein product is CASSYSFMSEETQYF.

CDR3 nucleotides: TGTGCCTGGAGCCTTCTCGGATCCTTCGGGGCACAGCCCCAGCATTTT. It is translated as CAWSLLGSFGAQPQHF. V is TRBV30 and J is TRBJ1-5; a possible D gene is TRBD1 (5 bases). The CDR3 length is 16 residues. Between the trimmed V and J ends, which lost 3 bases and 7 bases, there was a span of 22 bases. CDR1 is GTSNPN, CDR2 SVGIG, per germline (reference sequence).

The CDR3 nucleotides read TGTGCCAGCAGTGAGTCTAGCCCTCCTCGGGATGAGCAGTTCTTC. Residues: CASSESSPPRDEQFF. The rearrangement links TRBV25-1 to TRBJ2-1, with a weak D call TRBD2 (5 bases). This CDR3 region has 15 residues. The V end lost 3 bases, the J end lost 8 bases, and 17 bases lay between the germline ends. The germline V gene encodes CDR1 MGHDK and CDR2 SYGVNS.

The chain joins TRBV5-1 to TRBJ2-7; 11 bases are shared with TRBD1. Germline CDR1 is SGHRS and CDR2 is YFSETQ. The CDR3 is made up of 16 amino acids. V was pared by 4 bases and J by 3 bases, with 9 bases of the junction left unmatched. CDR3 region: CASSRARDRGFYEQYF. CDR3 nucleotide sequence: TGCGCCAGCAGCCGGGCCCGGGACAGGGGGTTCTACGAGCAGTACTTC. Filled out from reference TRBV5-1 and TRBJ2-7, the complete variable domain reads KAGVTQTPRYLIKTRGQQVTLSCSPISGHRSVSWYQQTPGQGLQFLFEYFSETQRNKGNFPGRFSGRQFSNSRSEMNVSTLELGDSALYLCASSRARDRGFYEQYFGPGTRLTVT.

A single count supports this clone. The chain combines TRBV6-5 with TRBJ2-5, with no clear D. The CDR3 runs to 11 residues. In germline, CDR1 is MNHEY, CDR2 SVGAGI. V was pared by 2 bases and J by 3 bases, with 1 base between. In DNA form, the CDR3 reads TGTGCCAGCAGTTACGAAGAGACCCAGTACTTC. Translating gives CASSYEETQYF.

The CDR3 protein is CASSKGQPREAFF. For the CDR3, the DNA is TGTGCCAGCAGTAAAGGACAGCCACGCGAAGCTTTCTTT. The rearrangement links TRBV28 to TRBJ1-1; possible D gene TRBD1, 6 bases. With 5 bases removed from V and 8 bases from J, the gap between germline ends came to 15 bases. The CDR3 totals 13 residues. Germline lookup yields CDR1 MDHEN and CDR2 SYDVKM.

This sequence joins TRBV28 and TRBJ2-1; D is undetermined. Trimming stripped 8 bases from V and 9 bases from J, with 11 bases between. CDR1 is MDHEN, CDR2 SYDVKM, per germline. The CDR3 runs to 11 residues. CDR3: CASGRWAEQFF. The CDR3 nucleotides read TGTGCCAGCGGTAGGTGGGCTGAGCAGTTCTTC.

V gene TRBV27 combines with J gene TRBJ2-2; D possibly matches TRBD1 or TRBD2 (6 bases each). V was clipped by 6 bases and J by 0 bases, with 14 bases between them. Germline lookup yields CDR1 MNHEY and CDR2 SMNVEV (reference sequence). The CDR3 has 16 residues. In nucleotides, the CDR3 is TGTGCCAGCAGCCTCCGGAGGGACACGAACACCGGGGAGCTGTTTTTT. Translation gives CASSLRRDTNTGELFF.

This chain uses TRBV7-9 with TRBJ2-7, with 11 bases that match TRBD2. V trimming: 6 bases; J trimming: 6 bases; junction bases outside the gene matches: 7. CDR3 size: 14 residues. Germline V gene lookup returns CDR1 SEHNR and CDR2 FQNEAQ (reference sequence). CDR3 coding DNA: TGTGCCAGCAGGACTAGCGGGATGGGGAGCGAGCAGTACTTC. Translation: CASRTSGMGSEQYF.

This clone was seen a single time. The chain recombines TRBV28 with TRBJ1-2, with 9 positions matching TRBD1. With 11 bases clipped from V and 4 bases from J, the junction kept 17 bases outside the gene matches. This CDR3 is built from 16 residues. Germline CDR1 reads MDHEN; CDR2 reads SYDVKM. The CDR3 DNA follows: TGTGCCGCAGGTCCGGGACAGGGAGGGTCGAGCTATGGCTACACCTTC. This gives the protein CAAGPGQGGSSYGYTF.

V is TRBV4-2 and J is TRBJ1-4; possibly TRBD1 for D (6 bases). V lost 8 bases to trimming and J lost 5 bases, with 24 bases between them. CDR3 length: 17 residues. Germline-derived CDR1 and CDR2 are LGHNA and YNFKEQ. The CDR3: CASSLQGRAAINEKLFF. The CDR3 coding sequence is TGTGCCAGCTCTTTACAGGGAAGAGCGGCTATAAATGAAAAACTGTTTTTT.

J is TRBJ1-4 and V is TRBV6-1, with D possibly matching TRBD1 (5 bases). There are 12 residues in the CDR3. Germline CDR1 is MNHNS and CDR2 is SASEGT. Trimming stripped 7 bases from V and 17 bases from J, with 20 bases between. In DNA, the CDR3 is TGTGCCAGCATAGACCCATTGGGGGGTCATTTTTTT. It specifies CASIDPLGGHFF.

This clone was detected once. The chain carries TRBV4-2 and TRBJ2-3; 7 nucleotides match TRBD2. There are 16 residues in the CDR3. The ends lost 0 bases at V and 0 bases at J; junction bases unmatched: 3. CDR1 is LGHNA and CDR2 is YNFKEQ in the germline V gene. The CDR3 sequence: CASSQEEGGSTDTQYF. The CDR3 region has the DNA TGTGCCAGCAGCCAAGAGGAGGGAGGGAGCACAGATACGCAGTATTTT.

The table lists this clone with a few counts. The chain joins TRBV7-9 to TRBJ1-5; D is unclear. CDR3 length: 12 residues. Germline V CDR1 and CDR2: SEHNR, FQNEAQ (reference sequence). V was shortened by 1 base and J by 7 bases, with 5 bases between the two germline ends. DNA for the CDR3: TGTGCCAGCAGCTTAGATCGCCAGCCCCAGCATTTT. Protein product: CASSLDRQPQHF.

The chain combines TRBV10-3 with TRBJ2-6; perhaps TRBD2 as D (6 bases). The V end was cut by 11 bases, the J end by 4 bases, with 15 bases between. The CDR3 length is 14 residues. Germline values: CDR1 ENHRY, CDR2 SYGVKD. CDR3 residues: CAAEAGAGANVLTF. CDR3 DNA: TGTGCCGCGGAAGCGGGCGCCGGGGCCAACGTCCTGACTTTC.

This rearrangement joins TRBV4-1 to TRBJ2-2; TRBD2 matches 9 bases. This CDR3 contains 16 residues. Germline V CDR1 and CDR2: MGHRA, YSYEKL. V was pared by 3 bases and J by 5 bases, with 7 bases of the junction left unmatched. The CDR3 DNA is TGCGCCAGCAGCCATCTGGGACTAGCAGCTACCGGGGAGCTGTTTTTT. Its translation is CASSHLGLAATGELFF.

This rearrangement joins TRBV30 to TRBJ1-2, with unresolved D. Germline V gives CDR1 GTSNPN, CDR2 SVGIG (reference sequence). Deletions cut 0 bases from V and 8 bases from J, with 7 bases between. This CDR3 spans 11 amino acids. The CDR3: CAWSVGPGYTF. As DNA, the CDR3 is TGTGCCTGGAGTGTAGGGCCGGGCTACACCTTC.

The chain uses TRBV5-4 and TRBJ2-1; D tentatively reads TRBD1 or TRBD2 (5 bases each). CDR3 size: 13 residues. The germline V gene encodes CDR1 SGHNT and CDR2 YYREEE (reference sequence). Trimming took 4 bases from V and 6 from J, leaving 11 bases between them. Here the CDR3 reads CASSPDSGNEQFF. CDR3 bases: TGTGCCAGCAGCCCCGACAGCGGCAATGAGCAGTTCTTC.

The chain employs TRBV14 and TRBJ2-7; 9 bases are shared with TRBD2. Trimming took 4 bases from V and 5 from J; bases not matched to a gene: 9. CDR1 and CDR2 from the germline V gene are SGHDN and FVKESK. The CDR3 extends over 15 amino acids. CDR3 region: CASSLATSGSDEQYF. DNA for the CDR3: TGTGCCAGCAGCCTGGCCACTAGCGGGTCAGACGAGCAGTACTTC.

The J gene is TRBJ2-1, the V gene TRBV5-4, with a possible D match to TRBD1 (6 bases). The CDR3 length is 13 residues. V was shortened by 6 bases and J by 3 bases, with 10 bases between the two germline ends. Germline V gene sequence: CDR1 SGHNT, CDR2 YYREEE (reference sequence). For the CDR3, the DNA is TGTGCCAGCACCGGGGACATCTACAATGAGCAGTTCTTC. The encoded protein is CASTGDIYNEQFF.

This chain joins TRBV10-2 and TRBJ1-1; maybe TRBD1 (6 bases). CDR1 WSHSY and CDR2 SAAADI come from the germline V gene. CDR3 length: 13 amino acids. V dropped 6 bases and J dropped 8 bases, with 16 bases sitting between them. The CDR3 here is CASRKGGGTEAFF. CDR3 in DNA: TGCGCCAGCAGGAAAGGGGGGGGGACGGAAGCTTTCTTT.

This chain links TRBV5-1 with TRBJ1-2, with TRBD1 identical over 11 bases. Germline CDR1 and CDR2: SGHRS and YFSETQ. This CDR3 has 14 residues. V gave up 4 bases and J gave up 7 bases; unmatched junction bases: 6. The CDR3 sequence is CASSLGQGVGGYTF. As DNA, the CDR3 is TGCGCCAGCAGCCTGGGACAGGGGGTCGGTGGCTACACCTTC. The whole variable domain, filled in from reference TRBV5-1 and TRBJ1-2, reads KAGVTQTPRYLIKTRGQQVTLSCSPISGHRSVSWYQQTPGQGLQFLFEYFSETQRNKGNFPGRFSGRQFSNSRSEMNVSTLELGDSALYLCASSLGQGVGGYTFGSGTRLTVV.

This clone has only one observation. The J gene is TRBJ1-1, the V gene TRBV7-9, with 8 bases matching TRBD1. The CDR3 has 15 residues. Trimming took 2 bases from V and 5 from J; bases not matched to a gene: 7. Germline loops: CDR1 SEHNR, CDR2 FQNEAQ (reference sequence). In DNA form, the CDR3 reads TGTGCCAGCAGCTTATTCGACAGGGGTGGTACTGAAGCTTTCTTT. It codes for CASSLFDRGGTEAFF.